This T cell receptor (beta chain) came from a study of vaccination and CD4 T cells after COVID-19. Study at large: SARS-CoV-2 PCR on nasal swabs had been positive for the convalescent patients; some 10 were mild and one was severe.

TCRdb independently ran MiXCR on the PCR reads; one entry per CDR3 protein. Of some 33,000 distinct CDR3 sequences listed, more than 35% are singletons. As for time point: late sampling 161 to 241 days after vaccination in a few convalescent patients. The CDR3 spans 13 residues. Germline values: CDR1 SGHDN, CDR2 FVKESK. Trimming took 5 bases from V and 8 from J; bases not matched to a gene: 4. This chain links TRBV14 with TRBJ2-1; 9 bases map to TRBD2. The TCR was taken from a human donor who had recovered from COVID-19. Sequencing used CD4+ T cells from blood, obtained about 7 months after SARS-CoV-2 vaccination. The CDR3 protein is CASSAGGPHEQFF. The DNA for the CDR3 is TGTGCCAGCAGCGCGGGAGGGCCTCATGAGCAGTTCTTC.